This T cell receptor (beta chain) was sequenced for a study of cytomegalovirus exposure and HLA in healthy donors. PCR used 60 Vbeta primers and 13 Jbeta primers. Method: immunoSEQ multiplex PCR; TCRdb's copy keeps in-frame clones and lacks some. The sample shows roughly 200,000 clones, 75% to 90% of them seen only once. This CDR3 region has 15 residues. Germline lookup yields CDR1 MGHDK and CDR2 SYGVNS. Trimming removed 3 bases from V and 6 bases from J, with 17 bases in between. The receptor was isolated from a boy between 10 and 17 years old in good health and CMV-seronegative. The chain carries TRBV25-1 and TRBJ1-1, with D maybe TRBD1 (6 bases). The sample taken for sequencing was PBMCs. CDR3 protein: CASSDTRGGLAEAFF. CDR3 DNA sequence: TGTGCCAGCAGTGACACACGGGGGGGGCTAGCTGAAGCTTTCTTT.